The rows below give T cell receptor beta chains drawn from one sample of a study of T cells in Graves' hyperthyroidism and ophthalmopathy. TCRdb called the multiplex PCR reads again in MiXCR, with one record for every CDR3 protein. The sample lists around 400,000 distinct CDR3 sequences, over 12% occurring once. Sequenced material: blood. All receptors come from a woman aged 55-69 years with Graves' ophthalmopathy. CDR3s include the opening cysteine and the closing phenylalanine or tryptophan. Fields, in order: D gene, J gene, clone size, V gene, CDR3 protein, CDR3 DNA. D genes are given only for firm matches. Size tells how often a clone was seen (once, few, many) or the class of an expanded clone, and some rows leave it out.

TRBD2 | TRBJ2-3 | few | TRBV20-1 | CSARASLAGASSTDTQYF | TGCAGTGCTAGGGCCAGTCTAGCGGGAGCATCTAGCACAGATACGCAGTATTTT
TRBD1 | TRBJ1-4 | many | TRBV28 | CASSHGTGGPKLFF | TGTGCCAGCAGCCACGGGACAGGAGGTCCGAAACTGTTTTTT
NA | TRBJ2-7 | many | TRBV6-5 | CASSYSGDFTYEQYF | TGTGCCAGCAGTTACTCTGGGGACTTCACCTACGAGCAGTACTTC
TRBD2 | TRBJ2-1 | few | TRBV6-1 | CASKASGRNYNEQFF | TGTGCCAGCAAGGCTAGCGGGAGAAATTACAATGAGCAGTTCTTC
TRBD2 | TRBJ2-1 | NA | TRBV19 | CASSIDLAGRYNEQFF | TGTGCCAGTAGTATAGACTTAGCGGGACGATACAATGAGCAGTTCTTC
NA | TRBJ1-1 | NA | TRBV12-5 | CASGEGTGLSNTEAFF | TGTGCTAGTGGAGAAGGGACGGGCCTTTCGAACACTGAAGCTTTCTTT
TRBD1 | TRBJ1-1 | many | TRBV7-9 | CASCMDRGKAFF | TGTGCCAGCTGTATGGACAGGGGTAAAGCTTTCTTT
NA | TRBJ2-2 | many | TRBV2 | CASSVGHLANTGELFF | TGTGCCAGCAGTGTTGGACACTTGGCGAACACCGGGGAGCTGTTTTTT
NA | TRBJ2-2 | few | TRBV29-1 | CSVGYGSRIGELFF | TGCAGCGTTGGATACGGGAGTCGGATCGGGGAGCTGTTTTTT
TRBD1 | TRBJ1-5 | few | TRBV20-1 | CSAPTGGTNQPQHF | TGCAGTGCTCCAACAGGGGGGACCAATCAGCCCCAGCATTTT
TRBD2 | TRBJ2-1 | few | TRBV9 | CASSVSSGSHNEQFF | TGTGCCAGCAGCGTTTCTAGCGGGAGCCACAATGAGCAGTTCTTC
TRBD2 | TRBJ2-1 | few | TRBV2 | CASGLLAEISEQFF | TGTGCCAGCGGTTTACTAGCGGAGATTTCTGAGCAGTTCTTC
TRBD2 | TRBJ2-3 | few | TRBV6-2/TRBV6-3 | CASSYKREREDTQYF | TGTGCCAGCAGTTACAAGCGGGAGAGGGAAGATACGCAGTATTTT
NA | TRBJ2-7 | NA | TRBV7-2 | CASGVPGQVYEQYF | TGTGCCAGCGGTGTTCCGGGACAAGTCTACGAGCAGTACTTC
NA | TRBJ2-2 | NA | TRBV18 | CASSTSQPGITGELFF | TGTGCCAGCTCAACCTCCCAGCCGGGGATTACCGGGGAGCTGTTTTTT
NA | TRBJ1-5 | NA | TRBV6-1 | CASTNLAGGTTDTQHF | TGTGCCAGCACCAATCTAGCGGGAGGCACCACAGATACGCAGCATTTT
NA | TRBJ2-2 | many | TRBV29-1 | CSVGQTGELFF | TGCAGCGTAGGGCAGACCGGGGAGCTGTTTTTT
NA | TRBJ1-1 | many | TRBV3-1 | CASSQVSGQREAFF | TGTGCCAGCAGCCAAGTTTCGGGTCAGCGGGAAGCTTTCTTT
NA | TRBJ2-3 | many | TRBV5-1 | CASSGGPGLSTDTQYF | TGCGCCAGCAGCGGTGGACCGGGCTTGAGCACAGATACGCAGTATTTT
NA | TRBJ1-5 | few | TRBV6-5 | CASSYSQTSNQPQHF | TGTGCCAGCAGTTACTCACAGACTAGCAATCAGCCCCAGCATTTT
NA | TRBJ1-2 | few | TRBV15 | CATSRGFGVDGYTF | TGTGCCACCAGCAGAGGGTTCGGGGTTGATGGCTACACCTTC
NA | TRBJ2-3 | NA | TRBV5-1 | CASNSGGRGTDTQYF | TGCGCCAGCAACAGTGGGGGGCGCGGCACAGATACGCAGTATTTT
NA | TRBJ2-5 | many | TRBV5-1 | CASSLAGRAETQYF | TGCGCCAGCAGCTTGGCCGGCAGGGCAGAGACCCAGTACTTC
TRBD1 | TRBJ1-2 | NA | TRBV19 | CASSSGQINYGYTF | TGTGCCAGTAGTTCGGGACAGATTAACTATGGCTACACCTTC
NA | TRBJ1-1 | many | TRBV7-2 | CASSGRGKGNTEAFF | TGTGCCAGCAGCGGTCGGGGTAAGGGGAACACTGAAGCTTTCTTT
TRBD2 | TRBJ2-3 | many | TRBV11-2 | CASSLRLAGGPGNTQYF | TGTGCCAGCAGCTTACGACTAGCGGGAGGGCCGGGCAATACGCAGTATTTT